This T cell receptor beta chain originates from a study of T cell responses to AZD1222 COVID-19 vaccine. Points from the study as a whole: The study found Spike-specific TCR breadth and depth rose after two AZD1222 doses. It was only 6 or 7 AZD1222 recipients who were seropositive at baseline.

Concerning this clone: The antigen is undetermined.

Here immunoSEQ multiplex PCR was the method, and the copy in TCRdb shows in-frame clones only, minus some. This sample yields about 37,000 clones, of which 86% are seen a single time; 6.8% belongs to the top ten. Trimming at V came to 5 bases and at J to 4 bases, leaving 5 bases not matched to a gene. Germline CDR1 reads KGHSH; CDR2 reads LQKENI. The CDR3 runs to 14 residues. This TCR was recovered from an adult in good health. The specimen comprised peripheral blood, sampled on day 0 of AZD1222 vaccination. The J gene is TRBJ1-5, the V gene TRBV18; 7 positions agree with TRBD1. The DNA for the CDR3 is TGTGCCAGCTCATCCAGGGGGAAGAATCAGCCCCAGCATTTT. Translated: CASSSRGKNQPQHF.